The clone carrying this TCR beta chain showed up just a few times. Its antigen is unknown. TCR alpha and TCR beta cDNA libraries with sample barcodes and UMIs came from 5'RACE using constant-segment primers. TCRdb recomputed calls from the 5' RACE reads with MiXCR, one row per CDR3 protein. The sample shows 120,000 to 150,000 distinct CDR3 sequences, roughly 13% of them seen only once. Germline V lookup: CDR1 MNHEY, CDR2 SMNVEV (reference sequence). V was pared by 3 bases and J by 2 bases, with 3 bases of the junction left unmatched. The CDR3 is made up of 15 amino acids. This sample is part of a study of T-cell memory formation after mild COVID-19. Looking at the study overall: TCR clusters largely stayed donor specific. General study results and limits: Contracting CD8+ clones were enriched in EMRA, CD4+ mainly in CM and EM. Pre-infection memory contained some responding clones, which suggested that cross-reactive memory had joined.

V usage is TRBV27 and J usage is TRBJ2-3; 9 bases agree with TRBD2. This TCR derives from an adult woman who had mild COVID-19 (a few samples of this study predate the infection). Cell type and time point are not known. Source material: PBMCs or a T cell subset sorted from them (not recorded which). CDR3 amino acids: CASSFAGGITDTQYF. The CDR3 nucleotides are TGTGCCAGCAGTTTTGCGGGAGGGATCACAGATACGCAGTATTTT.